A single TCR beta chain is shown here with its context. Its matching antigen is unknown. The data were produced by immunoSEQ multiplex PCR, yet TCRdb's version contains in-frame clones alone and is incomplete. The repertoire has about 2 million clones, about 95% of them found once; the top ten carry roughly 1%. The sample originates from a study of shared clonotypes between healthy human individuals. Study-wide results and caveats: How much donors shared clonotypes was expected to be affected by sequencing depth. Non-shared clonotypes were found to have lower generation probabilities than the clonotypes that were shared by all four of the sorted-subset donors.

CD45RO-negative, CCR7-selected cells formed the naive CD8 fraction, which excluded terminally differentiated effector memory CD45RA+ cells. Trimming took 4 bases from V and 0 from J, leaving 10 bases between them. Per the germline V gene, CDR1 is MNHNS and CDR2 is SASEGT. The CDR3 sequence is 15 residues long. The clonotype originates from a man in his late teens or twenties in good health. The sample consisted of naive CD8+ T cells sorted from blood. V usage is TRBV6-1 and J usage is TRBJ2-1, with D possibly matching TRBD2 (5 bases). The CDR3 here is CASSGESSSYNEQFF. CDR3 sequence (DNA): TGTGCCAGCAGTGGGGAGTCCAGCTCCTACAATGAGCAGTTCTTC.